Presented here are 28 T cell receptor beta chains from one specimen sequenced in a study of blood T cell repertoires in COVID-19. The assay was immunoSEQ multiplex PCR, and TCRdb's table has in-frame clones only and misses some. Of approximately 160,000 clones listed, around three quarters are singletons. The sequencing input was peripheral blood. Every receptor here comes from a man aged 60-69 years with acute or convalescent COVID-19.

A single count supports this clone. The chain couples TRBV7-8 to TRBJ1-5; D call uncertain. CDR1 and CDR2 from the germline V gene are SGHVS and FQNEAQ. V was cut by 5 bases and J by 6 bases, with 20 bases left in between. The CDR3 has 16 amino acids. CDR3 loop: CASSHPGYVRGQPQHF. The CDR3, as DNA: TGTGCCAGCAGCCACCCCGGTTACGTACGGGGTCAGCCCCAGCATTTT. The full variable domain, with the rest looked up from reference TRBV7-8 and TRBJ1-5, is GAGVSQSPRYKVAKRGQDVALRCDPISGHVSLFWYQQALGQGPEFLTYFQNEAQLDKSGLPSDRFFAERPEGSVSTLKIQRTQQEDSAVYLCASSHPGYVRGQPQHFGDGTRLSIL.

This chain joins TRBV7-8 and TRBJ1-4, with 7 bases matching TRBD1. With V trimmed by 3 bases and J by 11 bases, 9 bases remained unmatched. Germline V gene data show CDR1 as SGHVS and CDR2 as FQNEAQ. The CDR3 spans 14 residues. Written as DNA, the CDR3 is TGTGCCAGCAGCTTGGGGACAGTGAGAGGGAAACTGTTTTTT. This gives the protein CASSLGTVRGKLFF.

This chain joins TRBV9 and TRBJ1-1; 7 positions match TRBD1. Germline loops: CDR1 SGDLS, CDR2 YYNGEE. The CDR3 contains 14 residues. V gave up 4 bases and J gave up 5 bases; unmatched junction bases: 8. The CDR3 loop reads CASSLGTAWTEAFF. As DNA, the CDR3 is TGTGCCAGCAGCCTCGGGACAGCCTGGACTGAAGCTTTCTTT.

The rearrangement uses TRBV4-1 and TRBJ1-6; D possibly corresponds to TRBD1 (5 bases). The CDR3 covers 14 residues. Trimming left V 4 bases short and J 5 bases short, with 9 bases between. Germline V gene lookup returns CDR1 MGHRA and CDR2 YSYEKL. CDR3 sequence: CASSLPTDNSPLHF. The CDR3 coding sequence is TGCGCCAGCAGCCTTCCGACAGATAATTCACCCCTCCACTTT.

The V call is TRBV12-5, the J call TRBJ2-5; D possibly corresponds to TRBD1 (5 bases). V was clipped by 1 base and J by 5 bases, with 11 bases between them. Germline CDR1 is LGHNT and CDR2 is FRNRAP. The CDR3 extends over 14 amino acids. The CDR3, as DNA: TGTGCTAGTGGTTTGGGACAGTACGAGGAGACCCAGTACTTC. Amino acids: CASGLGQYEETQYF.

CDR3 nucleotides: TGTGCCAGTAGTATTGGGGGACAGTTCAATGAGCAGTTCTTC. Its translation is CASSIGGQFNEQFF. The chain joins TRBV19 to TRBJ2-1; 7 bases match TRBD1. CDR3 length: 14 residues. J gave up 6 bases and V 3 bases, and 5 bases lay outside the gene matches. Germline assignment: CDR1 LNHDA and CDR2 SQIVND (reference sequence).

This clone has just a few counts. The V and J genes are TRBV7-9 and TRBJ2-2; 10 nucleotides match TRBD1. Unmatched junction bases numbered 14, after V lost 4 bases and J lost 3 bases. CDR3 length: 19 amino acids. Germline assignment: CDR1 SEHNR and CDR2 FQNEAQ (reference sequence). DNA for the CDR3: TGTGCCAGCAGCTCGCGGTCCGGGACAGGGGCTTCGGACACCGGGGAGCTGTTTTTT. It encodes CASSSRSGTGASDTGELFF.

This clone was recorded a few times. The chain uses TRBV19 and TRBJ2-2, with 12 bases identical to TRBD2. CDR1 LNHDA and CDR2 SQIVND come from the germline V gene (reference sequence). This CDR3 spans 15 amino acids. V lost 3 bases, J lost 6 bases, and 2 bases stayed unmatched. The CDR3 spells CASSMTSGGPGELFF. The CDR3 DNA reads TGTGCCAGTAGTATGACTAGCGGGGGCCCCGGGGAGCTGTTTTTT.

The J gene is TRBJ2-1, the V gene TRBV12-3 or TRBV12-4; TRBD1 matches at 8 bases. After removal of 8 bases from V and 3 bases from J, the junction contained 3 bases not matched to a gene. CDR3 length: 13 residues. This chain's CDR3 is CASGGQGYNEQFF. The CDR3 bases are TGTGCCAGCGGCGGACAGGGCTACAATGAGCAGTTCTTC.

The chain joins TRBV30 to TRBJ1-5, with a tentative D call TRBD1 (6 bases). The germline V gene has CDR1 GTSNPN and CDR2 SVGIG (reference sequence). The germline V and J ends were trimmed by 4 bases and 6 bases, with 10 bases remaining between them. The CDR3 runs 12 residues. Here the CDR3 DNA reads TGTGCCTGGATGGGCAGGGGTCAGCCCCAGCATTTT. Protein product: CAWMGRGQPQHF.

This sequence joins TRBV5-4 and TRBJ1-1; 11 bases align to TRBD1. CDR1 is SGHNT, CDR2 YYREEE, per germline (reference sequence). This CDR3 comprises 15 residues. V lost 6 bases and J lost 4; bases outside the gene matches: 8. CDR3 region: CASTPAGQGATEAFF. The CDR3, as DNA: TGTGCCAGCACGCCGGCCGGACAGGGGGCCACTGAAGCTTTCTTT. The full variable domain, rest sourced from reference TRBV5-4 and TRBJ1-1, is ETGVTQSPTHLIKTRGQQVTLRCSSQSGHNTVSWYQQALGQGPQFIFQYYREEENGRGNFPPRFSGLQFPNYSSELNVNALELDDSALYLCASTPAGQGATEAFFGQGTRLTVV.

This chain uses TRBV7-3 with TRBJ1-6; 7 nucleotides agree with TRBD1. Germline loops: CDR1 SGHTA, CDR2 FQGTGA. V dropped 5 bases and J dropped 7; count of bases not matched to a gene: 5. CDR3 size: 14 residues. The CDR3 sequence: CASSRGQSNSPLHF. In nucleotides, the CDR3 is TGTGCCAGCAGCCGGGGACAGAGCAATTCACCCCTCCACTTT. The whole variable domain, filled in from reference TRBV7-3 and TRBJ1-6, reads GAGVSQTPSNKVTEKGKYVELRCDPISGHTALYWYRQSLGQGPEFLIYFQGTGAADDSGLPNDRFFAVRPEGSVSTLKIQRTERGDSAVYLCASSRGQSNSPLHFGNGTRLTVT.

CDR3 protein: CASSTDRVYEQYF. CDR3 sequence (DNA): TGTGCCAGTTCGACGGACAGAGTTTACGAGCAGTACTTC. This rearrangement joins TRBV6-5 to TRBJ2-7; perhaps TRBD1 as D (6 bases). The V end lost 9 bases, the J end lost 4 bases, and 16 bases lay between the germline ends. Germline-derived CDR1 and CDR2 are MNHEY and SVGAGI. The CDR3 has 13 residues.

This chain uses TRBV7-2 with TRBJ2-1; 9 nucleotides match TRBD2. This CDR3 contains 17 residues. The germline gives CDR1 SGHTA, CDR2 FQGNSA. V shed 1 base and J 4 bases; nucleotides not matched to a gene: 8. The CDR3 region has the DNA TGTGCCAGCAGCTTAGTCGGGCGGGGGGGAAAGTACAATGAGCAGTTCTTC. Translating gives CASSLVGRGGKYNEQFF.

This chain uses TRBV6-5 with TRBJ2-3; maybe TRBD1 (5 bases). V lost 5 bases and J 0 bases, leaving 12 bases between the germline ends. Germline CDR1 and CDR2: MNHEY and SVGAGI. There are 15 residues in the CDR3. CDR3 coding DNA: TGTGCCAGCAGTCACAGGCAGCGTAGCACAGATACGCAGTATTTT. Its translation is CASSHRQRSTDTQYF.

V is TRBV5-1 and J is TRBJ2-7; 9 positions agree with TRBD1. The V and J ends lost 1 base and 3 bases, in that order; junction bases with no gene match: 2. This CDR3 region has 14 residues. Germline V gene lookup returns CDR1 SGHRS and CDR2 YFSETQ. The CDR3 bases are TGCGCCAGCAGCTTGAGGGACAGGGTCTACGAGCAGTACTTC. It specifies CASSLRDRVYEQYF.

This clone was picked up one time. The V call is TRBV30, the J call TRBJ1-5; D unresolved. Trimming took off 5 bases at V and 8 bases at J, with 10 bases between the two ends. This CDR3 spans 11 amino acids. Germline V gene lookup returns CDR1 GTSNPN and CDR2 SVGIG (reference sequence). CDR3 region: CAWGESEPQHF. DNA of the CDR3: TGTGCCTGGGGGGAGTCGGAGCCCCAGCATTTT.

This clone was picked up one time. The chain combines TRBV9 with TRBJ2-1; D remains unclear. In germline, CDR1 is SGDLS, CDR2 YYNGEE. V gave up 0 bases and J gave up 6 bases, with 4 bases separating them. The CDR3 extends over 12 amino acids. The CDR3 bases are TGTGCCAGCAGCGTAGCGAGCAATGAGCAGTTCTTC. Protein: CASSVASNEQFF.

The chain employs TRBV6-2 or TRBV6-3 and TRBJ1-2, with no clear D. The CDR3 totals 14 residues. CDR1 is MNHEY and CDR2 is SVGEGT in the germline V gene. Trimming pared 0 bases from V and 6 bases from J, leaving 11 bases between. Here the CDR3 DNA reads TGTGCCAGCAGTTACTCGCGGCAGAGCAATGGCTACACCTTC. Protein sequence: CASSYSRQSNGYTF.

V usage is TRBV7-3 and J usage is TRBJ2-3; TRBD1 matches 7 bases. The CDR3 spans 14 residues. After removal of 4 bases from V and 3 bases from J, the junction contained 4 bases not matched to a gene. The germline V gene has CDR1 SGHTA and CDR2 FQGTGA. CDR3 residues: CASSSTGVTDTQYF. CDR3 bases: TGTGCCAGCAGCTCAACAGGGGTAACAGATACGCAGTATTTT.

V is TRBV7-2 and J is TRBJ2-3; TRBD1 aligns across 7 bases. J was trimmed by 2 bases and V by 5 bases; bases with no gene match: 7. Germline V gene lookup returns CDR1 SGHTA and CDR2 FQGNSA. This CDR3 spans 15 amino acids. CDR3 sequence (DNA): TGTGCCAGCAGCCCCGGGACAGTCTCCACAGATACGCAGTATTTT. Translating gives CASSPGTVSTDTQYF. Based on the CDR3 plus reference TRBV7-2 and TRBJ2-3, the full variable domain is GAGVSQSPSNKVTEKGKDVELRCDPISGHTALYWYRQSLGQGLEFLIYFQGNSAPDKSGLPSDRFSAERTGGSVSTLTIQRTQQEDSAVYLCASSPGTVSTDTQYFGPGTRLTVL.

The V call is TRBV11-1, the J call TRBJ1-1, with TRBD1 as a possible D gene (5 bases). From germline, CDR1 is SGHAT and CDR2 FQDESV (reference sequence). The CDR3 sequence is 14 residues long. V lost 5 bases and J lost 5, with 15 bases in between. This CDR3 reads CASSPAQGGTEAFF. The CDR3 nucleotides are TGTGCCAGCAGCCCGGCCCAGGGTGGTACTGAAGCTTTCTTT.

The chain is built from TRBV9 and TRBJ1-5; D not certain. There are 14 residues in the CDR3. V was trimmed by 2 bases and J by 5 bases, leaving 11 bases between them. Per germline, CDR1 SGDLS and CDR2 YYNGEE. CDR3 DNA: TGTGCCAGCAGCGTCGAAGGTGAGGATCAGCCCCAGCATTTT. Translating it yields CASSVEGEDQPQHF.

The CDR3: CATQDRGGGDTQYF. CDR3 DNA: TGTGCCACTCAGGACAGGGGCGGTGGAGATACGCAGTATTTT. The gene calls are TRBV6-5 and TRBJ2-3, with TRBD1 identical over 9 bases. CDR1 MNHEY and CDR2 SVGAGI come from the germline V gene. V was clipped by 10 bases and J by 5 bases; unmatched bases: 10. The CDR3 has 14 residues.

With regard to this clone: One end of the junction varies from germline; a read error may be responsible. Other nucleotide sequences from this sample produce the same CDR3. The chain couples TRBV7-7 to TRBJ1-6, with D uncertain. The CDR3 is 13 residues long. Germline-derived CDR1 and CDR2 are SSHAT and FNYEAQ (reference sequence). The CDR3 bases are TGTGCTAGCAGCTTAGATGGCTATTCACCCCTCCACTTT. The encoded protein is CASSLDGYSPLHF.

The chain couples TRBV11-1 to TRBJ2-1; the D is unclear. Trimming pared 3 bases from V and 0 bases from J, leaving 9 bases between. The CDR3 contains 15 residues. Germline CDR1 SGHAT, CDR2 FQDESV (reference sequence). The CDR3 DNA reads TGTGCCAGCAGCTTCGTGGAGAGCTCCTACAATGAGCAGTTCTTC. Translated, it gives CASSFVESSYNEQFF.

V and J are TRBV30 and TRBJ2-1, with TRBD1 matching 11 bases. From germline, CDR1 is GTSNPN and CDR2 SVGIG (reference sequence). J was trimmed by 4 bases and V by 6 bases; bases with no gene match: 5. The CDR3 spans 14 residues. The CDR3 nucleotides read TGTGCCTGCCTAGGGACAGGGGGTTACAATGAGCAGTTCTTC. This sequence encodes CACLGTGGYNEQFF.

The chain has TRBV5-1 and TRBJ1-1, with 8 bases that match TRBD1. Germline CDR1 is SGHRS and CDR2 is YFSETQ. Unmatched junction bases numbered 10, after V lost 0 bases and J lost 3 bases. CDR3 length equals 17 residues. The DNA of the CDR3 is TGCGCCAGCAGCTTGGCCCCCCAGGGGGCAGGGCACACTGAAGCTTTCTTT. Translation gives CASSLAPQGAGHTEAFF. Full variable domain (remainder filled in from reference TRBV5-1 and TRBJ1-1): KAGVTQTPRYLIKTRGQQVTLSCSPISGHRSVSWYQQTPGQGLQFLFEYFSETQRNKGNFPGRFSGRQFSNSRSEMNVSTLELGDSALYLCASSLAPQGAGHTEAFFGQGTRLTVV.